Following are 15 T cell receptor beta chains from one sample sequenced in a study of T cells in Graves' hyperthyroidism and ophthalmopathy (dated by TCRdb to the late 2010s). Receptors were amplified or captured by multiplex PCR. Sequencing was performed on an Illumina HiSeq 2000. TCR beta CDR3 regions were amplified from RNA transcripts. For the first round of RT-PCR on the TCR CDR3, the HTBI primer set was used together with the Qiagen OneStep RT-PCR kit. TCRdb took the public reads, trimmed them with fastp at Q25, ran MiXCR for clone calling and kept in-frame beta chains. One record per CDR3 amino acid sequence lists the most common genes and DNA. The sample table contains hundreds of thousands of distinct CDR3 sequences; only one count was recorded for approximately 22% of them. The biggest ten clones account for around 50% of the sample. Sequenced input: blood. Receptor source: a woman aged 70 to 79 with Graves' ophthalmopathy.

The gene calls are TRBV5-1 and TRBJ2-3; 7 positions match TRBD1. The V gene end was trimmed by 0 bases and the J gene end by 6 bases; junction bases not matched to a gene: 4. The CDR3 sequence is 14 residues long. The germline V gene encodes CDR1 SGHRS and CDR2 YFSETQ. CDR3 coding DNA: TGCGCCAGCAGCTTGGAGGGACAGATCGATACGCAGTATTTT. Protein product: CASSLEGQIDTQYF.

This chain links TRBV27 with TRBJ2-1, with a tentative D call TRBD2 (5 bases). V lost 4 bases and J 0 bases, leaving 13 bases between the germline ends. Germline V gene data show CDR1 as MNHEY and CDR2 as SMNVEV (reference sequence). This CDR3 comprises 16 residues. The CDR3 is CASSSHSLASYNEQFF. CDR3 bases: TGTGCCAGCAGTTCTCACTCCCTAGCCTCCTACAATGAGCAGTTCTTC.

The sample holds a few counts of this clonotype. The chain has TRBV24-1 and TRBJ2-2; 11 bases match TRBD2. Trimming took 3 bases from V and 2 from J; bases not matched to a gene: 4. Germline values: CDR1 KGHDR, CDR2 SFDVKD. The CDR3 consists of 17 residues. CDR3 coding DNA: TGTGCCACCAGTGATCGTAGCGGGAGGGGAAACACCGGGGAGCTGTTTTTT. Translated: CATSDRSGRGNTGELFF.

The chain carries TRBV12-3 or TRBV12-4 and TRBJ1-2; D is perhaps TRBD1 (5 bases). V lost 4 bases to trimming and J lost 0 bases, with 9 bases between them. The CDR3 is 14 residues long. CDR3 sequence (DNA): TGTGCCAGCAGTTACAGGACAACTAACTATGGCTACACCTTC. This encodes CASSYRTTNYGYTF.

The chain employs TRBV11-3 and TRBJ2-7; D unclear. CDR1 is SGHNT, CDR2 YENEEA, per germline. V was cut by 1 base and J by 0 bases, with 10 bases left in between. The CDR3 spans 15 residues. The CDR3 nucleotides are TGTGCCAGCAGCTTAGGAGCTAGTAGCTCCTACGAGCAGTACTTC. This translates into CASSLGASSSYEQYF. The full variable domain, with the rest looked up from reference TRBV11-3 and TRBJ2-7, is EAGVVQSPRYKIIEKKQPVAFWCNPISGHNTLYWYLQNLGQGPELLIRYENEEAVDDSQLPKDRFSAERLKGVDSTLKIQPAELGDSAVYLCASSLGASSSYEQYFGPGTRLTVT.

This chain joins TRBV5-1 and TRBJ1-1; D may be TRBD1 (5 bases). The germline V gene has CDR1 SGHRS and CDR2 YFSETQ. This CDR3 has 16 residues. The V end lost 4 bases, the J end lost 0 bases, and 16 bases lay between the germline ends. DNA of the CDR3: TGCGCCAGCAGCCCCTCAGGGACGGGGATGAACACTGAAGCTTTCTTT. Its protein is CASSPSGTGMNTEAFF.

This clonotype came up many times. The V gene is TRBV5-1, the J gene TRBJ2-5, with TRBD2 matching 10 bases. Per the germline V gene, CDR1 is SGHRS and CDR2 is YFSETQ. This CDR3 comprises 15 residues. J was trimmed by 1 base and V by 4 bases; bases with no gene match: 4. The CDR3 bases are TGCGCCAGCAGCCGGACTAGCGGAACCCAAGAGACCCAGTACTTC. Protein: CASSRTSGTQETQYF.

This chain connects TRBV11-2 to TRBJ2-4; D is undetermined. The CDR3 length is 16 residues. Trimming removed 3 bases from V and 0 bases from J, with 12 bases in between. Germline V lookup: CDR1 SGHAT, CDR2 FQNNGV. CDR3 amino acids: CASSFRPQIAKNIQYF. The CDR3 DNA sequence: TGTGCCAGCAGCTTTAGACCCCAAATAGCCAAAAACATTCAGTACTTC.

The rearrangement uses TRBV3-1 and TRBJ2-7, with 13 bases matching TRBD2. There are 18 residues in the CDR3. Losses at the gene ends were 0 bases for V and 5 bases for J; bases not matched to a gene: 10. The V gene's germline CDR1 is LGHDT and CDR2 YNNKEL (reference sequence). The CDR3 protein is CASSQDIRGTSGNHEQYF. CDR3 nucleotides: TGTGCCAGCAGCCAAGACATAAGGGGGACTAGCGGGAATCACGAGCAGTACTTC.

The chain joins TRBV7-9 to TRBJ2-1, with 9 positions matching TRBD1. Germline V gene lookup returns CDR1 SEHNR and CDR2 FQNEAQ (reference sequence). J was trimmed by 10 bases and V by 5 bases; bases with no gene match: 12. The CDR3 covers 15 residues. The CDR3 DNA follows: TGTGCCAGCAGCAACCGGGACAGGGCGATCGTCGAGCAGTTCTTC. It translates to CASSNRDRAIVEQFF.

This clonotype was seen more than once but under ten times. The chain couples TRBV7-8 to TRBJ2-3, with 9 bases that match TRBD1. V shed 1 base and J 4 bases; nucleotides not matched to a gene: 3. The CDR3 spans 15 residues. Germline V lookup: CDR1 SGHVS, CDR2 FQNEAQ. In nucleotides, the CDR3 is TGTGCCAGCAGCTTAGGGACAGGGGCGGCAGATACGCAGTATTTT. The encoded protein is CASSLGTGAADTQYF.

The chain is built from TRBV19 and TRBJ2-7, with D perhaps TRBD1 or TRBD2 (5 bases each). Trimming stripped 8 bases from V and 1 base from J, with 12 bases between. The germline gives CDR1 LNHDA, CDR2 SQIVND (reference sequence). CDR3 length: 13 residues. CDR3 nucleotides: TGTGCCAGTGGGGACCTGAGTTCCTACGAGCAGTACTTC. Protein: CASGDLSSYEQYF.

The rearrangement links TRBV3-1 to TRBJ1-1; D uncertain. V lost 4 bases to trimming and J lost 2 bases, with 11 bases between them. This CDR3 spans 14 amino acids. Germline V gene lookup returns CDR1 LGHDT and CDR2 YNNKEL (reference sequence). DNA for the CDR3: TGTGCCAGCAGCCCCCTTAACAGTAACACTGAAGCTTTCTTT. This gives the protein CASSPLNSNTEAFF.

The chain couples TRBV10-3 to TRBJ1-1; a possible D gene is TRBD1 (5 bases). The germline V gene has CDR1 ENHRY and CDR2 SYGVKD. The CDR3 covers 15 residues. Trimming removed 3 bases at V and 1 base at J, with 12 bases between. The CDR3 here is CAISDIWGGNTEAFF. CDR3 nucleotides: TGTGCCATCAGTGATATTTGGGGGGGGAACACTGAAGCTTTCTTT.

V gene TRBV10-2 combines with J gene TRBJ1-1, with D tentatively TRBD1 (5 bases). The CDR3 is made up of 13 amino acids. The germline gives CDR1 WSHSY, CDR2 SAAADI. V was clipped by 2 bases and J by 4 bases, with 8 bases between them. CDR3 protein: CASSEMGGTEAFF. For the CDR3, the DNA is TGCGCCAGCAGTGAGATGGGGGGCACTGAAGCTTTCTTT.